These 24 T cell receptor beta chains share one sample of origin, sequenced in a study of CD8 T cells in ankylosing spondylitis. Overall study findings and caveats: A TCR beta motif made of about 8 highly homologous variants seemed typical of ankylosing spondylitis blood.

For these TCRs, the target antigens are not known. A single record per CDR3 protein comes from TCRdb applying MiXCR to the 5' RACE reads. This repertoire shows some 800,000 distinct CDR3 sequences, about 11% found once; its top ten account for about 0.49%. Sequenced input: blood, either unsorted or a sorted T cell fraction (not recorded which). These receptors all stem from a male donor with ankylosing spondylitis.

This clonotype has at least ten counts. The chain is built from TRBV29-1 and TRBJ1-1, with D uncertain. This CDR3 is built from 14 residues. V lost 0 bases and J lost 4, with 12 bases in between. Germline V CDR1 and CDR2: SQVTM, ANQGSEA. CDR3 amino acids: CSVEDLLGSTEAFF. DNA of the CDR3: TGCAGCGTTGAAGATCTTCTGGGGAGCACTGAAGCTTTCTTT.

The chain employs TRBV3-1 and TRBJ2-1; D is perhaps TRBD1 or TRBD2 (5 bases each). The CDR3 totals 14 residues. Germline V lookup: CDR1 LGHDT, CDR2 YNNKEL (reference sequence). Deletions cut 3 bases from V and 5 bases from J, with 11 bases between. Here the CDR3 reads CASSHPGRDNEQFF. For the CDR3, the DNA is TGTGCCAGCAGCCACCCGGGACGGGACAATGAGCAGTTCTTC.

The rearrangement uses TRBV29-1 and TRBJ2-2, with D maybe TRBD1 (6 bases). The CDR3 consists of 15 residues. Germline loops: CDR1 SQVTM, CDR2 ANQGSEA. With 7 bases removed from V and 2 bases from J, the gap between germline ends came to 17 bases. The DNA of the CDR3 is TGCAGCGCCCTTCGACAGGATTTTAACACCGGGGAGCTGTTTTTT. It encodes CSALRQDFNTGELFF.

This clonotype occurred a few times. The CDR3: CASSRLTSSYNEQFF. The CDR3 region has the DNA TGTGCCAGCAGTCGGCTAACTAGCTCCTACAATGAGCAGTTCTTC. V is TRBV6-1 and J is TRBJ2-1; TRBD2 might be the D (5 bases). CDR3 length equals 15 residues. V lost 5 bases to trimming and J lost 0 bases, with 11 bases between them. CDR1 MNHNS and CDR2 SASEGT come from the germline V gene.

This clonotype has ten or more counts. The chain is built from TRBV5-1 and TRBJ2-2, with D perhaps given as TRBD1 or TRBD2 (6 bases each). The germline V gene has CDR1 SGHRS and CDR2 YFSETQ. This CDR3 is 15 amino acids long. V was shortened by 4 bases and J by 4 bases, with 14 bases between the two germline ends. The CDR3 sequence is CASSRGGRRTGELFF. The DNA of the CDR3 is TGCGCCAGCAGCCGTGGGGGGCGACGCACCGGGGAGCTGTTTTTT.

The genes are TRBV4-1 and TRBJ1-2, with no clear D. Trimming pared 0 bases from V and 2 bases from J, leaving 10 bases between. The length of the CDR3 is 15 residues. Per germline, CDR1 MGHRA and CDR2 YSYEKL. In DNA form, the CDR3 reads TGCGCCAGCAGCCAAGATACAGTTCCCAACTATGGCTACACCTTC. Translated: CASSQDTVPNYGYTF.

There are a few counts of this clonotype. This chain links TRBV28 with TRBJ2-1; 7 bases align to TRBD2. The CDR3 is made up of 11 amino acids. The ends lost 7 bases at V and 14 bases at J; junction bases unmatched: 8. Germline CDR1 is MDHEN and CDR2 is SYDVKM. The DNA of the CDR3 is TGTGCCAGCACCACAGTGGGGGGGGAGTTCTTC. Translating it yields CASTTVGGEFF.

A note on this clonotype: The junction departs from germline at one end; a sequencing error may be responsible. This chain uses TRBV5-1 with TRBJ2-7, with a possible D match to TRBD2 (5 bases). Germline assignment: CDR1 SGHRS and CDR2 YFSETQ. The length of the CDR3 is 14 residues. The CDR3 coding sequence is TGCGCCAGCAACTTGGGCGGGTCCTCCTACGAGCAGTACTTC. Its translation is CASNLGGSSYEQYF.

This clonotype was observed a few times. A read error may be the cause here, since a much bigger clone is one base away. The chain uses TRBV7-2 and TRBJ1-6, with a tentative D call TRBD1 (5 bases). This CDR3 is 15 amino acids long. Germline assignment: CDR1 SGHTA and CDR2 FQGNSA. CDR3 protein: CVSSGGGNYNSPLHF. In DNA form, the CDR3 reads TGTGTCAGCAGCGGGGGAGGAAACTATAATTCACCCCTCCACTTT. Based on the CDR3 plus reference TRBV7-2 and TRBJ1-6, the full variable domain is GAGVSQSPSNKVTEKGKDVELRCDPISGHTALYWYRQSLGQGLEFLIYFQGNSAPDKSGLPSDRFSAERTGGSVSTLTIQRTQQEDSAVYLCVSSGGGNYNSPLHFGNGTRLTVT.

The CDR3 loop is CASSFRDRSASYEQYF. The CDR3 nucleotides are TGTGCCAGCAGTTTCCGGGACAGGTCAGCATCATACGAGCAGTACTTC. The J gene is TRBJ2-7, the V gene TRBV12-3 or TRBV12-4; 8 nucleotides match TRBD1. The CDR3 is made up of 16 amino acids. V lost 3 bases, J lost 4 bases, and 11 bases stayed unmatched.

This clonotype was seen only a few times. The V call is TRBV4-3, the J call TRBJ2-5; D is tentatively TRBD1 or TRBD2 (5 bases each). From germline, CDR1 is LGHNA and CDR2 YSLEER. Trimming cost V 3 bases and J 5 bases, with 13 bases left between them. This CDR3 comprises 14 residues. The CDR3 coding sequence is TGCGCCAGCAGCCAGCAGGACACGGGGGAGACCCAGTACTTC. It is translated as CASSQQDTGETQYF.

CDR3 nucleotides: TGTGCCAGCAGCTTAGGGCTAGCGGGAGTTCCCGAGCATGAGCAGTTCTTC. Its protein product is CASSLGLAGVPEHEQFF. The rearrangement joins TRBV7-6 to TRBJ2-1; the match to TRBD2 covers 10 bases. V was pared by 1 base and J by 8 bases, with 11 bases of the junction left unmatched. The CDR3 consists of 17 residues. Looked up from germline, CDR1 is SGHVS and CDR2 is FNYEAQ. The entire variable domain, with the rest obtained from reference TRBV7-6 and TRBJ2-1, is as follows: GAGVSQSPRYKVTKRGQDVALRCDPISGHVSLYWYRQALGQGPEFLTYFNYEAQQDKSGLPNDRFSAERPEGSISTLTIQRTEQRDSAMYRCASSLGLAGVPEHEQFFGPGTRLTVL.

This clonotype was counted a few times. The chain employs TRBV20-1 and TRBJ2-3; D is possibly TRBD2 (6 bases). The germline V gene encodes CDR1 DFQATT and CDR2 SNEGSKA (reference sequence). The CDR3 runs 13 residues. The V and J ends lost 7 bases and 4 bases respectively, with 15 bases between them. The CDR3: CSVLGGQADTQYF. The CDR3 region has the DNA TGCAGTGTTCTGGGAGGTCAGGCAGATACGCAGTATTTT.

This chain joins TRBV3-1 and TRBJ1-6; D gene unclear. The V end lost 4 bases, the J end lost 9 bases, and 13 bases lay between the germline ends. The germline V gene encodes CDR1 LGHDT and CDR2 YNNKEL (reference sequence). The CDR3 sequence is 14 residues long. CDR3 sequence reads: CASSPSNEVSPLHF. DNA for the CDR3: TGTGCCAGCAGCCCGTCGAATGAGGTTTCACCCCTCCACTTT.

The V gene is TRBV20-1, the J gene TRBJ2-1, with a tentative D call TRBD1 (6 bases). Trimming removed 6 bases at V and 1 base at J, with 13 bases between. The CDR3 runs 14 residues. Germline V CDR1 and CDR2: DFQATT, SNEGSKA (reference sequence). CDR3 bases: TGCAGTGCAATAAACAGGGTTTCCTACAATGAGCAGTTCTTC. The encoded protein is CSAINRVSYNEQFF.

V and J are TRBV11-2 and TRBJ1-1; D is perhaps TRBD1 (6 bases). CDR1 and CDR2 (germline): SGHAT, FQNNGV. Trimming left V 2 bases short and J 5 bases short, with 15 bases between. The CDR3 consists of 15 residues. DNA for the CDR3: TGTGCCAGCAGCTTAAGTAATGGGGGCGCGACTGAAGCTTTCTTT. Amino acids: CASSLSNGGATEAFF.

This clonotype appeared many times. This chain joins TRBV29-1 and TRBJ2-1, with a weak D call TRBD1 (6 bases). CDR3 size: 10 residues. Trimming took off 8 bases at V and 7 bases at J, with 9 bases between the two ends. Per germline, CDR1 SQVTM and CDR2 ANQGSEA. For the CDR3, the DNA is TGCAGCCTGGGGGCTAATGAGCAGTTCTTC. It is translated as CSLGANEQFF.

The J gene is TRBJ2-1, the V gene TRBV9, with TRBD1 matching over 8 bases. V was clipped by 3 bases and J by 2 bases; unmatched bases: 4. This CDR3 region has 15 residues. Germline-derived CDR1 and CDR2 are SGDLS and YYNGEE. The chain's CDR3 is CASSGPGQAYNEQFF. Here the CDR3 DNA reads TGTGCCAGCAGCGGCCCGGGACAGGCCTACAATGAGCAGTTCTTC.

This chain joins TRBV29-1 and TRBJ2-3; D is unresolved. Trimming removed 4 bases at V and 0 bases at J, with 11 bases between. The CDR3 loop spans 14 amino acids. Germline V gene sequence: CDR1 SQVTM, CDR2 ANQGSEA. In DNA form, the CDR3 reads TGCAGCGTTGTGGGCCGCCTGAGCACAGATACGCAGTATTTT. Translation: CSVVGRLSTDTQYF.

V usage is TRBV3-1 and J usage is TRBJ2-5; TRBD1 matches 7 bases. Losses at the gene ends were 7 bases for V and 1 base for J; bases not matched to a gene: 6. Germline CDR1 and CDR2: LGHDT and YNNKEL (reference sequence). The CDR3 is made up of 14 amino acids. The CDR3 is CASKDRNVQETQYF. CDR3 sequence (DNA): TGTGCCAGCAAGGACAGGAATGTCCAAGAGACCCAGTACTTC.

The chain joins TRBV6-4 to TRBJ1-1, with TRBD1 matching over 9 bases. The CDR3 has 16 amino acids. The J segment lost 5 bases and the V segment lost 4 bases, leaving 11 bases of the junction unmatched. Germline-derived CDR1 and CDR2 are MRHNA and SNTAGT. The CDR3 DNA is TGTGCCAGCAGTGCCGGGACAGGGACTTTATGGACTGAAGCTTTCTTT. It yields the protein CASSAGTGTLWTEAFF.

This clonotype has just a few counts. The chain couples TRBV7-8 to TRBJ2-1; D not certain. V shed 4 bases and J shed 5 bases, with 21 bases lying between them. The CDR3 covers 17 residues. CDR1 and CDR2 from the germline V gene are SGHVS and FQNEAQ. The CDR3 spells CASSYRPLPRVHNEQFF. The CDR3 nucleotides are TGTGCCAGCAGCTATCGACCCCTGCCCCGGGTCCACAATGAGCAGTTCTTC.

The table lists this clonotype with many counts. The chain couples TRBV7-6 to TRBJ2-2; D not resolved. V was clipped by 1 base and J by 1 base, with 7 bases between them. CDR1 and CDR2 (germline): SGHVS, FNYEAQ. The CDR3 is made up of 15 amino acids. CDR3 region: CASSLGAQNTGELFF. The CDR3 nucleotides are TGTGCCAGCAGCTTAGGTGCCCAGAACACCGGGGAGCTGTTTTTT. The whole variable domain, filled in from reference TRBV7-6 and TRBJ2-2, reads GAGVSQSPRYKVTKRGQDVALRCDPISGHVSLYWYRQALGQGPEFLTYFNYEAQQDKSGLPNDRFSAERPEGSISTLTIQRTEQRDSAMYRCASSLGAQNTGELFFGEGSRLTVL.

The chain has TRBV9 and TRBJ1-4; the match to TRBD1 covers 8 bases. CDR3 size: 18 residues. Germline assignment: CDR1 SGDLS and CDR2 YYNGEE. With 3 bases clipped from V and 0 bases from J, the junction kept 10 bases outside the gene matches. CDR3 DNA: TGTGCCAGCAGCGCATGGACAGGGCGTGGGGCAACTAATGAAAAACTGTTTTTT. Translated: CASSAWTGRGATNEKLFF.